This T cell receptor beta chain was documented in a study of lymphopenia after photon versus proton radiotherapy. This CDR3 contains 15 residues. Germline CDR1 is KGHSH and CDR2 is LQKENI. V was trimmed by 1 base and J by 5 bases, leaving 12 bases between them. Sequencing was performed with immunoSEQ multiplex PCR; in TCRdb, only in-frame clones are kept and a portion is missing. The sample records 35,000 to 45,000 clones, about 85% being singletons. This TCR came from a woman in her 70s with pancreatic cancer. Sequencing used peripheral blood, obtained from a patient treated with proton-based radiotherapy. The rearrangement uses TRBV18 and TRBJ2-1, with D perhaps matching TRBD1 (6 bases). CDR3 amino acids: CASSPQDSRNNEQFF. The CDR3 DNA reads TGTGCCAGCTCACCACAGGACAGTCGGAACAATGAGCAGTTCTTC. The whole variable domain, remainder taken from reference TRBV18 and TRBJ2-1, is NAGVMQNPRHLVRRRGQEARLRCSPMKGHSHVYWYRQLPEEGLKFMVYLQKENIIDESGMPKERFSAEFPKEGPSILRIQQVVRGDSAAYFCASSPQDSRNNEQFFGPGTRLTVL.